This entry lists 20 T cell receptor beta chains sequenced from one sample in a study of spatial heterogeneity in lung cancer. TCRdb ran MiXCR on the 5' RACE reads and lists one entry per CDR3 protein. The sample lists some 120,000 distinct CDR3 sequences; 9% to 15% were seen once. The time point was: blood at routine non-recurrence follow-up after resection. Material for sequencing was whole RNA from tumor, nontumor lung or frozen PBMC, left unsorted. Sequences were derived from PBMCs, sampled at follow-up. The receptors stem from a male donor with early-stage non-small cell lung cancer.

This clonotype was counted only a few times. The rearrangement links TRBV12-3 or TRBV12-4 to TRBJ2-2; D is possibly TRBD1 or TRBD2 (6 bases each). CDR3 length: 14 residues. Trimming left V 7 bases short and J 3 bases short, with 12 bases between. Here the CDR3 reads CASMKGGDTGELFF. The DNA of the CDR3 is TGTGCCAGCATGAAGGGGGGAGACACCGGGGAGCTGTTTTTT.

The chain combines TRBV18 with TRBJ2-7; 7 bases are a match to TRBD1. The V gene's germline CDR1 is KGHSH and CDR2 LQKENI. This CDR3 region has 17 residues. The J segment lost 3 bases and the V segment lost 3 bases, leaving 14 bases of the junction unmatched. The CDR3 region has the DNA TGTGCCAGCTCACCGAGACAGACAGGGTCCCTTCGCTACGAGCAGTACTTC. Its protein is CASSPRQTGSLRYEQYF. The full variable domain, in which reference TRBV18 and TRBJ2-7 provide the parts outside the CDR3, is NAGVMQNPRHLVRRRGQEARLRCSPMKGHSHVYWYRQLPEEGLKFMVYLQKENIIDESGMPKERFSAEFPKEGPSILRIQQVVRGDSAAYFCASSPRQTGSLRYEQYFGPGTRLTVT.

A few counts support this clonotype. Here the CDR3 reads CASMFSLSYNSPLHF. The CDR3 nucleotides are TGTGCCAGCATGTTTAGCCTTTCCTATAATTCACCCCTCCACTTT. The chain couples TRBV2 to TRBJ1-6; no definite D call. CDR1 SNHLY and CDR2 FYNNEI come from the germline V gene. The V and J ends lost 7 bases and 1 base respectively, with 11 bases between them. CDR3 length: 15 residues.

This clonotype showed up many times. V gene TRBV5-1 combines with J gene TRBJ2-5; TRBD2 matches 13 bases. V shed 4 bases, J shed 2 bases, and the junction held 5 bases outside the gene matches. Per germline, CDR1 SGHRS and CDR2 YFSETQ. The CDR3 loop spans 16 amino acids. This CDR3 reads CASSTGTSGTQETQYF. DNA for the CDR3: TGCGCCAGCAGCACCGGGACTAGCGGGACGCAAGAGACCCAGTACTTC.

CDR3 region: CASSLAGRGEKLFF. CDR3 nucleotides: TGTGCCAGCAGCTTAGCGGGGAGGGGTGAAAAACTGTTTTTT. The V call is TRBV7-2, the J call TRBJ1-4; TRBD1 is a possible D gene (5 bases). V lost 0 bases, J lost 7 bases, and 9 bases lay in between. CDR1 is SGHTA, CDR2 FQGNSA, per germline. The CDR3 loop spans 14 amino acids.

The table lists this clonotype with many counts. V is TRBV7-3 and J is TRBJ2-6; D gene ambiguous. Trimming stripped 4 bases from V and 2 bases from J, with 9 bases between. Germline CDR1 SGHTA, CDR2 FQGTGA. The length of the CDR3 is 15 residues. CDR3 sequence (DNA): TGTGCCAGCAGCTCAACCCCGGCTGGGGCCAACGTCCTGACTTTC. It specifies CASSSTPAGANVLTF.

This clonotype was observed many times. The chain joins TRBV3-1 to TRBJ1-1; no definite D call. Germline V gene data show CDR1 as LGHDT and CDR2 as YNNKEL (reference sequence). Deletions cut 0 bases from V and 4 bases from J, with 6 bases between. This CDR3 is built from 13 residues. The CDR3 protein is CASSQDPVTEAFF. Here the CDR3 DNA reads TGTGCCAGCAGCCAAGATCCCGTCACTGAAGCTTTCTTT.

V is TRBV27 and J is TRBJ1-6, with D possibly TRBD1 on 6 matching bases. The germline V gene has CDR1 MNHEY and CDR2 SMNVEV (reference sequence). The CDR3 contains 13 residues. The V end was cut by 6 bases, the J end by 9 bases, with 12 bases between. The chain's CDR3 is CASSEQGGSPLHF. In DNA, the CDR3 is TGTGCCAGCAGCGAACAGGGAGGTTCACCCCTCCACTTT.

This clonotype was seen at least ten times. The chain links TRBV19 to TRBJ1-4, with D maybe TRBD1 (6 bases). Germline loops: CDR1 LNHDA, CDR2 SQIVND (reference sequence). Trimming took 4 bases from V and 5 from J, leaving 14 bases between them. The CDR3 sequence is 15 residues long. The CDR3 region is CASSTRRDTNEKLFF. The CDR3 nucleotides read TGTGCCAGTAGTACTAGGAGGGACACGAATGAAAAACTGTTTTTT.

This clonotype came up many times. The V and J genes are TRBV27 and TRBJ2-1, with D perhaps matching TRBD1 or TRBD2 (5 bases each). Trimming pared 2 bases from V and 7 bases from J, leaving 15 bases between. This CDR3 region has 15 residues. CDR1 is MNHEY and CDR2 is SMNVEV in the germline V gene (reference sequence). The CDR3 region is CASSLVGDVENEQFF. DNA for the CDR3: TGTGCCAGCAGTTTAGTGGGGGACGTAGAGAATGAGCAGTTCTTC.

This clonotype has just a few counts. The CDR3, as DNA: TGTGCCAGCAAGCTGGGGAGGGCGAACACCGGGGAGCTGTTTTTT. The encoded protein is CASKLGRANTGELFF. The rearrangement links TRBV28 to TRBJ2-2; 7 nucleotides line up with TRBD2. The trim removed 7 bases at V and 0 bases at J, leaving 5 bases unmatched. The CDR3 sequence is 15 residues long. The germline V gene encodes CDR1 MDHEN and CDR2 SYDVKM.

The chain is built from TRBV20-1 and TRBJ2-7; the D gene is possibly TRBD1 (7 bases). Trimming removed 3 bases at V and 5 bases at J, with 14 bases between. The CDR3 covers 13 residues. Germline V CDR1 and CDR2: DFQATT, SNEGSKA (reference sequence). The CDR3 region is CSASNRGGNEQYF. CDR3 coding DNA: TGCAGTGCTAGTAACAGGGGAGGAAACGAGCAGTACTTC.

This clonotype came up a few times. V gene TRBV6-6 combines with J gene TRBJ2-3, with 7 bases fitting TRBD1. The CDR3 totals 13 residues. V shed 10 bases, J shed 0 bases, and the junction held 4 bases outside the gene matches. The V gene's germline CDR1 is MNHNY and CDR2 SVGAGI (reference sequence). The CDR3 loop reads CAIQDRSTDTQYF. CDR3 nucleotides: TGTGCCATCCAGGACAGGAGCACAGATACGCAGTATTTT.

The rearrangement joins TRBV28 to TRBJ1-2; D not certain. V lost 5 bases and J lost 2, with 6 bases in between. Per germline, CDR1 MDHEN and CDR2 SYDVKM. CDR3 length equals 12 residues. The CDR3 loop is CASSPNNYGYTF. The CDR3 DNA reads TGTGCCAGCAGTCCTAACAACTATGGCTACACCTTC.

This clonotype was observed a single time. The V gene is TRBV4-1, the J gene TRBJ1-4; D not certain. From germline, CDR1 is MGHRA and CDR2 YSYEKL. The CDR3 has 15 residues. V lost 1 base, J lost 3 bases, and 9 bases lay in between. The CDR3 sequence: CASSQVYGPNEKLFF. CDR3 sequence (DNA): TGCGCCAGCAGCCAAGTTTATGGACCTAATGAAAAACTGTTTTTT.

In its sample, this clonotype was seen a few times. This sequence joins TRBV10-3 and TRBJ2-1; 13 bases align to TRBD2. Germline trimming cut 3 bases from V and 8 bases from J; bases unmatched to any gene: 4. There are 15 residues in the CDR3. Germline V gene data show CDR1 as ENHRY and CDR2 as SYGVKD. In DNA, the CDR3 is TGTGCCATCAGTGAACTAGCGGGGGGGCTGGATGAGCAGTTCTTC. This encodes CAISELAGGLDEQFF.

The chain is built from TRBV28 and TRBJ2-7, with D possibly matching TRBD2 (6 bases). Between the trimmed V and J ends, which lost 6 bases and 6 bases, there was a span of 15 bases. Germline V lookup: CDR1 MDHEN, CDR2 SYDVKM. The CDR3 covers 13 residues. The CDR3 loop is CASSGDFAGEQYF. The CDR3 region has the DNA TGTGCCAGCAGCGGGGACTTTGCGGGCGAGCAGTACTTC.

CDR3 nucleotide sequence: TGTGCCAGCAGCGAGCCATGGAACACTGAAGCTTTCTTT. Its protein is CASSEPWNTEAFF. This chain connects TRBV7-2 to TRBJ1-1; no definite D call. The length of the CDR3 is 13 residues. V was shortened by 5 bases and J by 1 base, with 8 bases between the two germline ends. Germline assignment: CDR1 SGHTA and CDR2 FQGNSA.

This clonotype was detected only a few times. The V call is TRBV20-1, the J call TRBJ2-1; D call uncertain. CDR1 DFQATT and CDR2 SNEGSKA come from the germline V gene (reference sequence). The CDR3 is made up of 15 amino acids. The germline V and J ends were trimmed by 1 base and 9 bases, with 19 bases remaining between them. In DNA, the CDR3 is TGCAGTGCTAGAGCCCCTGCAGGCTCGGGCACTGAGCAGTTCTTC. This codes for CSARAPAGSGTEQFF.

This clonotype occurred many times. The chain couples TRBV20-1 to TRBJ2-4, with D tentatively TRBD1 (5 bases). There are 17 residues in the CDR3. V lost 6 bases and J 1 base, leaving 22 bases between the germline ends. CDR1 DFQATT and CDR2 SNEGSKA come from the germline V gene (reference sequence). For the CDR3, the DNA is TGCAGTGCCCGGACACTACTTCTTCAAGGGGCCAAAAACATTCAGTACTTC. Its translation is CSARTLLLQGAKNIQYF.